This entry concerns a single TCR beta chain. Its antigen is unknown. These data originate in a study of shared clonotypes between healthy human individuals. For sorted subsets, 150 to 200 ng DNA per replicate equaled approximately 32,000 T cell genomes. The protocol was immunoSEQ multiplex PCR, while the TCRdb copy is restricted to in-frame clones and leaves out a portion. The sample contains some 2 million clones, 85% to 95% of which appear only once. Germline V lookup: CDR1 KGHSH, CDR2 LQKENI. V shed 8 bases and J 4 bases; nucleotides not matched to a gene: 5. The CDR3 is made up of 13 amino acids. HIV-negative, healthy adults without recent acute infections or vaccinations were the donors. Study-level findings and limits: Deeper or shallower sequencing was expected to change how clonotypes are shared among donors.

The chain couples TRBV18 to TRBJ1-5, with 7 nucleotides matching TRBD1. Sequencing was done on a sample of naive CD4+ T cells sorted from blood. Subset meaning: CD45RA+ positively selected. The clonotype comes from a man in his late teens or twenties in good health. The CDR3 DNA sequence: TGTGCCAGCCGGGGGACAGCGAATCAGCCCCAGCATTTT. Residues: CASRGTANQPQHF.